The present T cell receptor beta chain was sequenced within a study of shared clonotypes between healthy human individuals. TCRdb keeps only in-frame clones here, not all; method: immunoSEQ multiplex PCR. This sample has about 490,000 clones, with 78% found just once. The TCR comes from a woman aged 40 to 50 in good health. Some clones in this sample may be carry-over from other donors' samples. Material: PBMCs.

CDR3 protein: CASSLINNPSYNEQFF. CDR3 in DNA: TGTGCCAGCAGCTTAATCAACAACCCCTCCTACAATGAGCAGTTCTTC. The chain uses TRBV7-3 and TRBJ2-1; no clear D. Trimming stripped 1 base from V and 0 bases from J, with 10 bases between. CDR1 is SGHTA, CDR2 FQGTGA, per germline. CDR3 length: 16 residues.